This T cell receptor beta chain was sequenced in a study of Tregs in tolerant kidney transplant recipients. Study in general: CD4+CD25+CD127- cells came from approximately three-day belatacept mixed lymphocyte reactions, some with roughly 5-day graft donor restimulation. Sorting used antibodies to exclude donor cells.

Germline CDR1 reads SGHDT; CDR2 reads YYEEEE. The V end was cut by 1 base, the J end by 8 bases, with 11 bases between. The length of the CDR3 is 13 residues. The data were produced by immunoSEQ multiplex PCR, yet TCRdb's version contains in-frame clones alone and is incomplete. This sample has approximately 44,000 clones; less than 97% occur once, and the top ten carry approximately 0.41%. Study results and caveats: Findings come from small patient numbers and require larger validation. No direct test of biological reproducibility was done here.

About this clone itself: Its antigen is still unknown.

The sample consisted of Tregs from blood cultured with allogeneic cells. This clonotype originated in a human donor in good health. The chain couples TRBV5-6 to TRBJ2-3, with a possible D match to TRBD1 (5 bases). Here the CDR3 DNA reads TGTGCCAGCAGCTTGCCGACAGCAATTACGCAGTATTTT. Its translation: CASSLPTAITQYF.